This TCR beta chain appears in the sequencing data of a study of blood T cell repertoires in COVID-19. V gave up 6 bases and J gave up 3 bases, with 21 bases separating them. The germline V gene encodes CDR1 MDHEN and CDR2 SYDVKM. The CDR3 sequence is 16 residues long. Clones were sequenced by immunoSEQ multiplex PCR, and TCRdb holds only the in-frame ones, with some missing. The sample contains around 230,000 clones, approximately 84% of which appear only once. The gene calls are TRBV28 and TRBJ2-7; D perhaps matches TRBD2 (6 bases). Sequenced material: peripheral blood. The sequence derives from a woman older than 75 with acute or convalescent COVID-19. CDR3 coding DNA: TGTGCCAGCAGGTCCTGGGGGACTGACGGGGGCTACGAGCAGTACTTC. Amino acid sequence: CASRSWGTDGGYEQYF.